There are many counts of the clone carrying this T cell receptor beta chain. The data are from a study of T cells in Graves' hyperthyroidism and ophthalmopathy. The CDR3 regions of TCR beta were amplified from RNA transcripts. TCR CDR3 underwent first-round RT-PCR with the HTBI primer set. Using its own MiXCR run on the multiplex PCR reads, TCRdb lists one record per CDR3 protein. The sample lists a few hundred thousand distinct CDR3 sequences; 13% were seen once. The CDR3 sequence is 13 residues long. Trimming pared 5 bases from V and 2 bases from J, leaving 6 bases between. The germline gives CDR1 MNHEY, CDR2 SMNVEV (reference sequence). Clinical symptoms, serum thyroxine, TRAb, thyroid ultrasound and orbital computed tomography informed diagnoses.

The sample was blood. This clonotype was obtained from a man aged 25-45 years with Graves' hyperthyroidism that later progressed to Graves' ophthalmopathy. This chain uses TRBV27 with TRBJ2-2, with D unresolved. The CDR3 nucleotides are TGTGCCAGCAGTAAGCCCAACACCGGGGAGCTGTTTTTT. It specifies CASSKPNTGELFF.